The present TCR beta chain was sequenced within a study of shared clonotypes between healthy human individuals. This table comes from immunoSEQ multiplex PCR, and its TCRdb copy is limited to in-frame clones, with some not included. The sample has fewer than 3 million clones; under 95% are singletons. Germline CDR1 SGHRS, CDR2 YFSETQ. Losses at the gene ends were 4 bases for V and 1 base for J; bases not matched to a gene: 5. This CDR3 has 15 amino acids. The chain is built from TRBV5-1 and TRBJ2-1; 7 bases align to TRBD2. This sequence was found in a man aged 18 to 35 in good health. Some clones in this sample may be carry-over from other donors' samples. The sequencing input was naive CD4+ T cells from PBMCs. As to subset: CD45RA+ positively selected. CDR3 in DNA: TGCGCCAGCAGCCCTGGGGGGGAGTCCTACAATGAGCAGTTCTTC. This translates into CASSPGGESYNEQFF.